This T cell receptor (beta chain) was retrieved from a study of blood T cell repertoires in COVID-19. Study as a whole: The samples span acute and convalescent COVID-19 from the United States, Italy and Spain. From T cells, B-cell-depleted T cells, or PBMCs came the material, which was cDNA or gDNA.

Authors' analysis steps: Reference gene primer amplification gave estimated nucleated cell counts. The method was immunoSEQ multiplex PCR; TCRdb's version includes in-frame clones alone and lacks a portion of them. The V and J calls and clone size are taken from that table; D and trimming were inferred from the DNA. The profile shows a few hundred thousand clones, 86% of them singletons. Trimming shortened V by 5 bases and J by 2 bases, and 3 bases separated the two germline ends. The germline V gene has CDR1 MDHEN and CDR2 SYDVKM. CDR3 length: 11 residues. This rearrangement joins TRBV28 to TRBJ1-1; D gene uncertain. This TCR derives from a man in his sixties with acute or convalescent COVID-19. Sequenced sample: peripheral blood. CDR3 sequence reads: CASSRNTEAFF. CDR3 sequence (DNA): TGTGCCAGCAGTCGTAACACTGAAGCTTTCTTT.